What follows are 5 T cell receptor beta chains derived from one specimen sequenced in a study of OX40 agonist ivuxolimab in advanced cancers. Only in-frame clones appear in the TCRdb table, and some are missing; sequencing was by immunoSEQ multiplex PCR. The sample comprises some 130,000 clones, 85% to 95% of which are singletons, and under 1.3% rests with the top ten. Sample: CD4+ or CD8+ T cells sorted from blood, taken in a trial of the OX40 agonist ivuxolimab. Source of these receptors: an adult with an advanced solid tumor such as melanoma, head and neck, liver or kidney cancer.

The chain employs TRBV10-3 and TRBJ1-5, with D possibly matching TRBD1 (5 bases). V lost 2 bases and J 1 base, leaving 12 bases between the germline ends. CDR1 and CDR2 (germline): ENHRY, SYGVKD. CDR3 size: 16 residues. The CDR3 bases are TGTGCCATCAGTGAGAGGGTTGGGGGGAGCAATCAGCCCCAGCATTTT. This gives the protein CAISERVGGSNQPQHF.

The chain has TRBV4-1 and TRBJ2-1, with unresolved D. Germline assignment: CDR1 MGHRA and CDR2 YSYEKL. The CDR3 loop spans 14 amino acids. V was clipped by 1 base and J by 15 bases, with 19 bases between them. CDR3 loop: CASSQVLGPFIRFF. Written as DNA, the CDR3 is TGCGCCAGCAGCCAAGTCCTGGGCCCTTTTATCCGGTTCTTC.

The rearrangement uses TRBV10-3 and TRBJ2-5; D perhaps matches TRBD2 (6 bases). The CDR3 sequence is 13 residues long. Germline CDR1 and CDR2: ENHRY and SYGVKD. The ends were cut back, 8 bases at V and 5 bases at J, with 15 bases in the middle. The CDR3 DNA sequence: TGTGCCATCCGTACTGTAAGCGGGGAGACCCAGTACTTC. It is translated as CAIRTVSGETQYF.

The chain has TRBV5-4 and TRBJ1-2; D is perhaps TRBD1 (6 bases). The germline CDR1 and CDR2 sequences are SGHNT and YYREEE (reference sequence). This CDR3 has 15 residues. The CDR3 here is CVISTGGQKLYGYTF. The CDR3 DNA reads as TGTGTTATCTCTACTGGGGGGCAGAAACTATATGGCTACACCTTC.

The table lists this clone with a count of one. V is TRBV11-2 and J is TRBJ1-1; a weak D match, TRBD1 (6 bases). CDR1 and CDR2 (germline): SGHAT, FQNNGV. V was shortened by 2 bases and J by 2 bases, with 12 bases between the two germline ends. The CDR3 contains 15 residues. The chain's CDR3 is CASSLYAGVNTEAFF. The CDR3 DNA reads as TGTGCCAGCAGCTTATATGCAGGGGTCAACACTGAAGCTTTCTTT.